Sequencing of this TCR beta chain was carried out in a study of technical replicates of blood from a few donors listed by TCRdb under 2017. CDR1 KGHSH and CDR2 LQKENI were looked up in the germline V gene. Compared with germline, V lacks 4 bases and J lacks 5 bases; bases without a gene match: 11. The CDR3, cysteine through phenylalanine, is 15 amino acids long. Kept here is only the CDR3 DNA, which spans 45 bases and is read in frame from base 1. Receptors were amplified or captured by the immunoSEQ multiplex PCR assay. TCRdb carries this immuneACCESS record with in-frame sequences only. Its versions omit some clonotypes, under half of them owing to an unresolved V gene in the studies checked, with the rest unexplained. The sample includes 99,000 or so clones, with roughly 96% observed a single time. Roughly 0.19% of the sample rests with the top ten. A note on this clone: Its antigen is not yet known. Base qualities are not provided; no much larger clone lies one nucleotide away.

This sequence uses TRBV18 and TRBJ2-7; TRBD1 aligns with 7 central bases. The receptor was derived from a human donor in good health. The specimen sequenced was T cells isolated from PBMCs. In nucleotide form, the sequence is TGTGCCAGCTCACGCTCGACAGGGAATCTAAACGAGCAGTACTTC. The resulting protein is CASSRSTGNLNEQYF.